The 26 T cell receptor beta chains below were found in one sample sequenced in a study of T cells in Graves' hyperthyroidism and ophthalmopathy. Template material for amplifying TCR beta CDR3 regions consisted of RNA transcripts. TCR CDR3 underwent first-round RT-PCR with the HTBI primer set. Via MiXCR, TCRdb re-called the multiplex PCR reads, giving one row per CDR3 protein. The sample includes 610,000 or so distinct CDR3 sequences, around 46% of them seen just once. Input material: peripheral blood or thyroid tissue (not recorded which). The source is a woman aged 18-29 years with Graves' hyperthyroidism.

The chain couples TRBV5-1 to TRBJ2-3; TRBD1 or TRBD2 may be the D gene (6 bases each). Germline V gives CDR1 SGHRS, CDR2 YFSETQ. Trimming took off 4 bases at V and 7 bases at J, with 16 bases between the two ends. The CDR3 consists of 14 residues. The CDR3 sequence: CASSMERGQNTQYF. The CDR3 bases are TGCGCCAGCAGCATGGAACGGGGGCAGAATACGCAGTATTTT.

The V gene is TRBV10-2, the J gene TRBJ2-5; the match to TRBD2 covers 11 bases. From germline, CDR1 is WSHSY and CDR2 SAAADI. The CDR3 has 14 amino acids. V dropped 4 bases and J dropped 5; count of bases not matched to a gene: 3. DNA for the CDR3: TGCGCCAGCAGTGGTAGCGGGAGGGTCGAGACCCAGTACTTC. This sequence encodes CASSGSGRVETQYF.

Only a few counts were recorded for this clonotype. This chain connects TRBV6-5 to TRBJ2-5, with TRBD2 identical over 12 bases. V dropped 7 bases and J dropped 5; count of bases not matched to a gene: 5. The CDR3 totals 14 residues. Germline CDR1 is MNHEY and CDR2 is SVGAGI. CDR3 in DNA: TGTGCCAGCATTCTAGCGGGAGGGGGGGAGACCCAGTACTTC. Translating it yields CASILAGGGETQYF.

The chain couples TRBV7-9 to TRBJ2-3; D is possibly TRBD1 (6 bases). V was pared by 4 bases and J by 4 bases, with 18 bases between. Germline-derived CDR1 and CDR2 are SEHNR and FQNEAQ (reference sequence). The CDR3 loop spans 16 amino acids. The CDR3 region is CASSSQGETTPDTQYF. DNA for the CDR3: TGTGCCAGCAGCTCACAGGGAGAGACCACCCCAGATACGCAGTATTTT.

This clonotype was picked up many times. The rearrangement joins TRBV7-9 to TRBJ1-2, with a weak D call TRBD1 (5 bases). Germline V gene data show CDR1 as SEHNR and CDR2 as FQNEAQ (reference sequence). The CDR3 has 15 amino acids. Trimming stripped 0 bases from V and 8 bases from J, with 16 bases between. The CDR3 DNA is TGTGCCAGCAGCTTAGCCTCTCCAGGGAGGTGGGGCTACACCTTC. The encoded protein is CASSLASPGRWGYTF. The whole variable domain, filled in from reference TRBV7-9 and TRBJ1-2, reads DTGVSQNPRHKITKRGQNVTFRCDPISEHNRLYWYRQTLGQGPEFLTYFQNEAQLEKSRLLSDRFSAERPKGSFSTLEIQRTEQGDSAMYLCASSLASPGRWGYTFGSGTRLTVV.

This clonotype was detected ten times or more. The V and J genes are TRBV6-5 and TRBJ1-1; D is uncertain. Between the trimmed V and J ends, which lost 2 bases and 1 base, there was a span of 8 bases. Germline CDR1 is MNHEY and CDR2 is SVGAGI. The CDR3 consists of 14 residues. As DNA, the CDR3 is TGTGCCAGCAGTTACCTCGCGGGGAACACTGAAGCTTTCTTT. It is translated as CASSYLAGNTEAFF.

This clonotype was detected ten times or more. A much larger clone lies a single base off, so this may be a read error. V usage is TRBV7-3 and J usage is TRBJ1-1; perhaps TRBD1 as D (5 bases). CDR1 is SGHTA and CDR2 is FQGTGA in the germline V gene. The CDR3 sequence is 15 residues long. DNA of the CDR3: TGTGCCGGCAGCTACGGGACGGCACCGAACACTGAAGCTTTCTTT. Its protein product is CAGSYGTAPNTEAFF.

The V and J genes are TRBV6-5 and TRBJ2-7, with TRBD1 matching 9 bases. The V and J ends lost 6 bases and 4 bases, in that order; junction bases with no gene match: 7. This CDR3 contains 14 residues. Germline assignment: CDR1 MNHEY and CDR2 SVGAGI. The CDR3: CASRTGQGGYEQYF. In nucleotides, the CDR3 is TGTGCCAGCAGGACGGGACAGGGAGGATACGAGCAGTACTTC.

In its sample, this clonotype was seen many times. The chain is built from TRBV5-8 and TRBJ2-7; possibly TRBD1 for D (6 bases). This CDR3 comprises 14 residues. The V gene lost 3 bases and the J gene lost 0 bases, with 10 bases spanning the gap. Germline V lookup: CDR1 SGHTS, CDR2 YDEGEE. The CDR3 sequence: CASSSRDNSYEQYF. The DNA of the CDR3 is TGTGCCAGCAGCTCCCGGGACAACTCCTACGAGCAGTACTTC.

CDR3 DNA sequence: TGTGCCAGCAGTTACGGGGCAGCCTTTGGAAACACCATATATTTT. Translated: CASSYGAAFGNTIYF. The chain has TRBV12-3 or TRBV12-4 and TRBJ1-3; a possible D gene is TRBD1 (5 bases). The CDR3 runs 15 residues. Trimming removed 4 bases at V and 3 bases at J, with 13 bases between.

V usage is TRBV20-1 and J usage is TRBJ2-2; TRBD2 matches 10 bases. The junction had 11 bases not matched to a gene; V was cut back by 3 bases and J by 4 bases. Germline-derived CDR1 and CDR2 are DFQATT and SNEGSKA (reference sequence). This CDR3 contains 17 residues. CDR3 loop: CSARASGRAISTGELFF. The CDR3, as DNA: TGCAGTGCTAGGGCCAGCGGGAGGGCCATTAGCACCGGGGAGCTGTTTTTT.

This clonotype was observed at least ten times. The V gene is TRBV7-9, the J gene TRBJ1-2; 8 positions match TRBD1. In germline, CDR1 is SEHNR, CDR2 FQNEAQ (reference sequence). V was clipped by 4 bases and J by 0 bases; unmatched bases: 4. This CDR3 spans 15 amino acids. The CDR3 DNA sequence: TGTGCCAGCAGCTACCGGGACAGGTCTAACTATGGCTACACCTTC. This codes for CASSYRDRSNYGYTF.

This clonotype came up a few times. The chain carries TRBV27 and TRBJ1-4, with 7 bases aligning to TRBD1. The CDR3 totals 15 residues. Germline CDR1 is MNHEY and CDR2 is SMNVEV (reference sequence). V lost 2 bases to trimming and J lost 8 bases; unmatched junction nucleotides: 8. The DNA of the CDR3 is TGTGCCAGCAGTTTAAGAGGAGGGACAGCCGAAAAACTGTTTTTT. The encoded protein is CASSLRGGTAEKLFF.

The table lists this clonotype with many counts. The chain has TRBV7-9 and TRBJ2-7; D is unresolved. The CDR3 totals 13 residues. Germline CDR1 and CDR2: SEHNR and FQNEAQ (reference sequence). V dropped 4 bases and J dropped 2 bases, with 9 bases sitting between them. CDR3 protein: CASSWADTYEQYF. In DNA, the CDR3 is TGTGCCAGCAGCTGGGCCGATACCTACGAGCAGTACTTC.

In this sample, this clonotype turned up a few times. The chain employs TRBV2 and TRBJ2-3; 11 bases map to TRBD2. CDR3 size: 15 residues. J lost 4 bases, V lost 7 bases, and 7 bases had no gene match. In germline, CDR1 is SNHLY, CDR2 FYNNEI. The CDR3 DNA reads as TGTGCCAGCAAAACGACTAGCGGGAAAGCAGATACGCAGTATTTT. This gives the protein CASKTTSGKADTQYF.

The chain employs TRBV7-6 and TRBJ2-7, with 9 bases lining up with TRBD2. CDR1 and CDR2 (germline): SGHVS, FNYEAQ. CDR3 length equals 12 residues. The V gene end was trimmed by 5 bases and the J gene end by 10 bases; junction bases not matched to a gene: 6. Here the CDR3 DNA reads TGTGCCAGCAGCCATGGAGCGGGAGGACAGTACTTC. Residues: CASSHGAGGQYF.

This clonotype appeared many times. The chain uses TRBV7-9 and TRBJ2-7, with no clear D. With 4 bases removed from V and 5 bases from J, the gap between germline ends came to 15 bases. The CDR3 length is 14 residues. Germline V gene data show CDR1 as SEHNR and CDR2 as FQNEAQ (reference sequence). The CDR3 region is CASSSPDSTHEQYF. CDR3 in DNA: TGTGCCAGCAGCTCCCCCGATTCGACCCACGAGCAGTACTTC.

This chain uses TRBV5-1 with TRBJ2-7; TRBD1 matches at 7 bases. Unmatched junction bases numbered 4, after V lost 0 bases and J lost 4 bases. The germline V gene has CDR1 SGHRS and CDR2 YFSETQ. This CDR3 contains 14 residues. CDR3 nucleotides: TGCGCCAGCAGCTTGGTCGGGACAGCTTACGAGCAGTACTTC. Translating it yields CASSLVGTAYEQYF.

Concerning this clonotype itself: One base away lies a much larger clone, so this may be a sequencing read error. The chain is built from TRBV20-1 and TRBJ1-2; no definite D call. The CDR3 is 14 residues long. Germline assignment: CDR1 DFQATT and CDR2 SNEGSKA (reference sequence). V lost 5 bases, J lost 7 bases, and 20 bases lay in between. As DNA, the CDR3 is TGCAGTGCTGGGGAGAGCCTTTCAGGAGGTGGCTACACCTTC. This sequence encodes CSAGESLSGGGYTF.

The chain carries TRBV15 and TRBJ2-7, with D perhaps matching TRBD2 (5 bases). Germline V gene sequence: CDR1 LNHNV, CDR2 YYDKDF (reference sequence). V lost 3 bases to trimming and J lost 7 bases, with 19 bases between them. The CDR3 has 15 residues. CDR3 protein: CATSSAEGRTEEQYF. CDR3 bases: TGTGCCACCAGCAGTGCTGAGGGCCGAACCGAGGAGCAGTACTTC.

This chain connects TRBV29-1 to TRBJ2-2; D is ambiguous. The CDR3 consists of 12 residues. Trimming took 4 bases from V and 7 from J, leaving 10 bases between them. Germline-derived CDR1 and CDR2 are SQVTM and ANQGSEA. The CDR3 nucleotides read TGCAGCGTTGTCCCCATCGTCGGGGAGCTGTTTTTT. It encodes CSVVPIVGELFF.

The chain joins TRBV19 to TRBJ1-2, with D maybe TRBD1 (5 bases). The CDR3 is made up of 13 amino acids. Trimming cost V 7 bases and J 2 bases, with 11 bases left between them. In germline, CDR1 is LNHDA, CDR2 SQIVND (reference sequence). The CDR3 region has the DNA TGTGCCAGTACGGGCAGGGACAACTATGGCTACACCTTC. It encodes CASTGRDNYGYTF.

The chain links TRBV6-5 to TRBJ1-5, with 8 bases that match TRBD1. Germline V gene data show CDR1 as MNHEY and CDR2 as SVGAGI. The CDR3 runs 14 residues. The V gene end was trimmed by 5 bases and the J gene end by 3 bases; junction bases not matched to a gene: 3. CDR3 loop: CASSPTGVNQPQHF. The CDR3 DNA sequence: TGTGCCAGCAGTCCGACAGGGGTCAATCAGCCCCAGCATTTT.

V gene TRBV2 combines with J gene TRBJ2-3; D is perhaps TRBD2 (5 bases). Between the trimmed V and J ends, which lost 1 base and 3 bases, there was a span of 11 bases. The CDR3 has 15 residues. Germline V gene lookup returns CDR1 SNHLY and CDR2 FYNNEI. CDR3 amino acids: CASSEGVRATDTQYF. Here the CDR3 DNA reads TGTGCCAGCAGTGAAGGCGTGCGGGCTACAGATACGCAGTATTTT.

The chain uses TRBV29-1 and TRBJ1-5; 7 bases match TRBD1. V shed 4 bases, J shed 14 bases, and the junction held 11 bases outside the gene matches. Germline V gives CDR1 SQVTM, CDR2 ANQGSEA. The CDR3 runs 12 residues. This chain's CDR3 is CSVGVQGGYEHF. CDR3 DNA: TGCAGCGTTGGTGTCCAGGGGGGCTACGAGCATTTT.

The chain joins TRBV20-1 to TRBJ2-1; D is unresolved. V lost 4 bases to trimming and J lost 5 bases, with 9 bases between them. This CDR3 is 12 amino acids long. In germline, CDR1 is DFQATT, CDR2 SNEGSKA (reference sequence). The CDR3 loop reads CSAIPPDNEQFF. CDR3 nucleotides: TGCAGTGCTATCCCACCGGACAATGAGCAGTTCTTC.